What follows describes a single T cell receptor (beta chain). The table came from immunoSEQ multiplex PCR; TCRdb's copy has only in-frame clones and leaves some out. This sample carries approximately 67,000 clones, about 89% of them seen once, and the ten largest clones take under 30%. Per the germline V gene, CDR1 is SGHDN and CDR2 is FVKESK. CDR3 length: 13 amino acids. V lost 4 bases to trimming and J lost 9 bases, with 16 bases between them. The source of the sample is a study of T cell responses to AZD1222 COVID-19 vaccine. The specimen was peripheral blood, collected 28 days after the second AZD1222 dose. The TCR comes from an adult who received the AZD1222 COVID-19 vaccine. The chain joins TRBV14 to TRBJ2-7; D remains ambiguous. CDR3 sequence reads: CASSPLLEVGQYF. CDR3 nucleotides: TGTGCCAGCAGCCCCCTTCTCGAGGTGGGGCAGTACTTC.